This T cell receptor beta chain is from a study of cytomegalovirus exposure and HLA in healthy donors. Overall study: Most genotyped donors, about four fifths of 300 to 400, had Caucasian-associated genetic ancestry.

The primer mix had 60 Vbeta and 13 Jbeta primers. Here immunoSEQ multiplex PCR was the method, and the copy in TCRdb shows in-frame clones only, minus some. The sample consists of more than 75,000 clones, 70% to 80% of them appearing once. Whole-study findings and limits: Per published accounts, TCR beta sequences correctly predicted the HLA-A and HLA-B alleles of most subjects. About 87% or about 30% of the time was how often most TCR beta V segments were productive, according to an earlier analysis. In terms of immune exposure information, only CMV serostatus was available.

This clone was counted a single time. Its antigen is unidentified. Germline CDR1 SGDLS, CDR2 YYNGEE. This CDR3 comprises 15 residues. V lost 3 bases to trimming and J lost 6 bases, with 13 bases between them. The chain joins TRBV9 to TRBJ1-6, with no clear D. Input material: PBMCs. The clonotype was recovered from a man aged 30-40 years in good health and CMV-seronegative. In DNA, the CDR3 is TGTGCCAGCAGCGCCGATGGACTGATTAATTCACCCCTCCACTTT. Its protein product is CASSADGLINSPLHF.